The 17 T cell receptor beta chains given below trace back to one sample, sequenced in a study of technical replicates of blood from four donors. This table comes from immunoSEQ multiplex PCR, and its TCRdb copy is limited to in-frame clones, with some not included. The data contain 65,000 to 80,000 clones, 95% to 99% of them seen just once; the ten biggest clones take up 0.2% to 0.25%. Sequenced: T cells isolated from PBMCs. These receptors originate from a human donor in good health.

The rearrangement joins TRBV6-5 to TRBJ1-3; tentatively, D is TRBD1 (6 bases). CDR1 and CDR2 (germline): MNHEY, SVGAGI. The CDR3 has 13 residues. Trimming took off 6 bases at V and 2 bases at J, with 8 bases between the two ends. The CDR3 coding sequence is TGTGCCAGCAGACAGGGTGCTGGAAACACCATATATTTT. Translating it yields CASRQGAGNTIYF.

Worth noting for this clone: The same CDR3 also results from other DNA sequences found in this sample. J is TRBJ1-1 and V is TRBV27; D ambiguous. The CDR3 consists of 13 residues. V lost 5 bases, J lost 1 base, and 8 bases lay in between. CDR1 and CDR2 from the germline V gene are MNHEY and SMNVEV (reference sequence). The CDR3 nucleotides are TGTGCCAGCAGTGGGCAGCCGAACACTGAAGCTTTCTTT. Translating it yields CASSGQPNTEAFF.

This sequence joins TRBV28 and TRBJ1-1, with D unclear. This CDR3 comprises 15 residues. V was pared by 7 bases and J by 0 bases, with 15 bases between. From germline, CDR1 is MDHEN and CDR2 SYDVKM. The CDR3 region is CASTVPGILNTEAFF. The CDR3 DNA is TGTGCCAGCACCGTTCCGGGGATTTTGAACACTGAAGCTTTCTTT.

The rearrangement joins TRBV5-1 to TRBJ2-3; TRBD2 is a possible D gene (6 bases). V was trimmed by 0 bases and J by 4 bases, leaving 15 bases between them. Germline CDR1 reads SGHRS; CDR2 reads YFSETQ. The CDR3 runs 16 residues. CDR3 sequence reads: CASSLAGAGSSDTQYF. DNA of the CDR3: TGCGCCAGCAGCTTGGCCGGGGCGGGATCCTCAGATACGCAGTATTTT.

The chain combines TRBV27 with TRBJ1-2, with D unclear. Germline V lookup: CDR1 MNHEY, CDR2 SMNVEV (reference sequence). CDR3 length equals 15 residues. V shed 1 base and J shed 2 bases, with 11 bases lying between them. The CDR3 sequence is CASSLYMGANYGYTF. The CDR3 coding sequence is TGTGCCAGCAGTTTATATATGGGCGCGAACTATGGCTACACCTTC.

This clone was seen a single time. The chain links TRBV5-4 to TRBJ2-5, with TRBD2 matching over 8 bases. This CDR3 has 14 amino acids. V trimming: 5 bases; J trimming: 5 bases; junction bases outside the gene matches: 8. The germline V gene encodes CDR1 SGHNT and CDR2 YYREEE (reference sequence). The CDR3 sequence is CASSSPTGGETQYF. For the CDR3, the DNA is TGTGCCAGCAGTTCCCCAACGGGAGGGGAGACCCAGTACTTC.

The chain recombines TRBV7-3 with TRBJ2-2; 7 bases agree with TRBD2. The CDR3 is 16 residues long. Trimming at V came to 2 bases and at J to 5 bases, leaving 8 bases not matched to a gene. Germline V gives CDR1 SGHTA, CDR2 FQGTGA. CDR3 sequence (DNA): TGTGCCAGCAGCTTATTAACGGGAGGAAGAACCGGGGAGCTGTTTTTT. Amino acid sequence: CASSLLTGGRTGELFF.

This clone was observed once. The V call is TRBV5-1, the J call TRBJ1-1; D uncertain. The CDR3 length is 13 residues. Per the germline V gene, CDR1 is SGHRS and CDR2 is YFSETQ. V was shortened by 2 bases and J by 4 bases, with 9 bases between the two germline ends. CDR3 DNA: TGCGCCAGCAGCTTCCGAGACTCCACTGAAGCTTTCTTT. Its translation: CASSFRDSTEAFF.

The chain is built from TRBV27 and TRBJ2-2, with 9 bases lining up with TRBD2. The CDR3 is 16 residues long. Looked up from germline, CDR1 is MNHEY and CDR2 is SMNVEV (reference sequence). V lost 2 bases, J lost 9 bases, and 10 bases stayed unmatched. In nucleotides, the CDR3 is TGTGCCAGCAGTTTACGCCCTAGCGGGACCCACCGGGAGCTGTTTTTT. This codes for CASSLRPSGTHRELFF.

The chain employs TRBV7-8 and TRBJ2-6, with 8 bases fitting TRBD1. Germline V CDR1 and CDR2: SGHVS, FQNEAQ. Trimming took 10 bases from V and 2 from J; bases not matched to a gene: 4. The CDR3 is 14 amino acids. The DNA of the CDR3 is TGTGCCACCAAACAGGGGGCTGGGGCCAACGTCCTGACTTTC. Its translation: CATKQGAGANVLTF.

The chain joins TRBV11-2 to TRBJ2-2; tentatively, D is TRBD1 (5 bases). There are 12 residues in the CDR3. Germline CDR1 is SGHAT and CDR2 is FQNNGV. Between the trimmed V and J ends, which lost 3 bases and 8 bases, there was a span of 7 bases. The CDR3 sequence is CASSFQGGELFF. The CDR3 DNA reads TGTGCCAGCAGCTTCCAGGGAGGGGAGCTGTTTTTT.

The genes are TRBV5-3 and TRBJ1-4; D ambiguous. TRBV5-3 is labeled an ORF, and its function is uncertain. The CDR3 contains 14 residues. V shed 0 bases and J shed 6 bases, with 9 bases lying between them. The CDR3 DNA reads as TGTGCCAGAAGCTTGGGAGGGAGCCATGAAAAACTGTTTTTT. This codes for CARSLGGSHEKLFF.

The V and J genes are TRBV29-1 and TRBJ2-1; tentative D call: TRBD1 (6 bases). Germline CDR1 and CDR2: SQVTM and ANQGSEA. V shed 0 bases and J shed 4 bases, with 16 bases lying between them. This CDR3 spans 16 amino acids. The CDR3 sequence is CSVEDPPGTFYNEQFF. CDR3 sequence (DNA): TGCAGCGTTGAAGATCCCCCCGGGACATTTTACAATGAGCAGTTCTTC.

The V gene is TRBV11-3, the J gene TRBJ2-2; 7 positions agree with TRBD1. Germline assignment: CDR1 SGHNT and CDR2 YENEEA. V shed 7 bases, J shed 4 bases, and the junction held 6 bases outside the gene matches. This CDR3 has 14 residues. CDR3 in DNA: TGTGCCAGCAAAGGGACAGTCCTCACCGGGGAGCTGTTTTTT. This sequence encodes CASKGTVLTGELFF. Based on the CDR3 plus reference TRBV11-3 and TRBJ2-2, the full variable domain is EAGVVQSPRYKIIEKKQPVAFWCNPISGHNTLYWYLQNLGQGPELLIRYENEEAVDDSQLPKDRFSAERLKGVDSTLKIQPAELGDSAVYLCASKGTVLTGELFFGEGSRLTVL.

The rearrangement uses TRBV7-3 and TRBJ2-5, with D perhaps TRBD2 (6 bases). The CDR3 covers 13 residues. V was pared by 4 bases and J by 3 bases, with 9 bases between. The germline V gene encodes CDR1 SGHTA and CDR2 FQGTGA. The DNA of the CDR3 is TGTGCCAGCAGCTCCTTAGCGGAAGAGACCCAGTACTTC. It is translated as CASSSLAEETQYF. Full variable domain (missing parts from reference TRBV7-3 and TRBJ2-5): GAGVSQTPSNKVTEKGKYVELRCDPISGHTALYWYRQSLGQGPEFLIYFQGTGAADDSGLPNDRFFAVRPEGSVSTLKIQRTERGDSAVYLCASSSLAEETQYFGPGTRLLVL.

V gene TRBV6-1 combines with J gene TRBJ2-4; TRBD2 agrees at 7 bases. V trimming: 5 bases; J trimming: 9 bases; junction bases outside the gene matches: 4. The germline CDR1 and CDR2 sequences are MNHNS and SASEGT. CDR3 size: 12 residues. Written as DNA, the CDR3 is TGTGCCAGCAGTAGGGACTATTCCATTCAGTACTTC. This sequence encodes CASSRDYSIQYF.

V gene TRBV4-3 combines with J gene TRBJ2-2; TRBD1 might be the D (6 bases). Germline CDR1 LGHNA, CDR2 YSLEER. V lost 3 bases, J lost 9 bases, and 14 bases lay in between. The CDR3 contains 14 residues. In nucleotides, the CDR3 is TGCGCCAGCAGCCAGCTGACAGGTGGTCGGGAGCTGTTTTTT. Its protein product is CASSQLTGGRELFF.